Listed below are T cell receptor beta chains from one sample, sequenced in a study of vaccination and CD4 T cells after COVID-19. For these receptors, no antigen is known. TCRdb processed the PCR reads anew with MiXCR; each CDR3 protein has one entry. The sample holds approximately 15,000 distinct CDR3 sequences, roughly 53% seen once. Here the sequenced sample was CD4+ T cells from blood, cultured in vitro, taken before SARS-CoV-2 vaccination. These receptors were taken from a human donor who had recovered from COVID-19. Each CDR3 is given without its conserved first and last residue. D genes are given only for firm matches.

CDR3: ASSLVQGMQNTEAF
V: TRBV11-3
D: TRBD1
J: TRBJ1-1

CDR3: ASTRRTGDDGELF
V: TRBV2
D: TRBD1
J: TRBJ2-2

CDR3: ASSPTTGQGGETQY
V: TRBV11-2
D: TRBD1
J: TRBJ2-5

CDR3: ASVQSGSNQPQH
V: TRBV6-1
D: -
J: TRBJ1-5

CDR3: ASSLGAFAGQPQH
V: TRBV12-3/TRBV12-4
D: -
J: TRBJ1-5

CDR3: SVETSGGASEQF
V: TRBV29-1
D: TRBD2
J: TRBJ2-1

CDR3: ASSPPGTLTPYGYT
V: TRBV11-3
D: -
J: TRBJ1-2

CDR3: ASSEAGHSNQPQH
V: TRBV6-1
D: -
J: TRBJ1-5

CDR3: SARRTGTNYGYT
V: TRBV20-1
D: TRBD1
J: TRBJ1-2

CDR3: SASGTTPSYNEQF
V: TRBV20-1
D: TRBD2
J: TRBJ2-1

CDR3: ASRKTQGFYGYT
V: TRBV19
D: -
J: TRBJ1-2

CDR3: ASSLGGGGAF
V: TRBV11-3
D: -
J: TRBJ1-1

CDR3: ASSYSWGQAEAF
V: TRBV5-6
D: -
J: TRBJ1-1

CDR3: ASSRGLGGYT
V: TRBV11-2
D: -
J: TRBJ1-2

CDR3: ASYMGDEVNMNTEAF
V: TRBV28
D: -
J: TRBJ1-1

CDR3: AWVMNTEAL
V: TRBV30
D: -
J: TRBJ1-1

CDR3: ASSLDNSAPEAF
V: TRBV7-9
D: -
J: TRBJ1-1

CDR3: ATSRDIGELETQY
V: TRBV15
D: -
J: TRBJ2-5

CDR3: ASTDCPGQGCNQPQH
V: TRBV12-3/TRBV12-4
D: TRBD1
J: TRBJ1-5

CDR3: ASSLAGSKAF
V: TRBV7-9
D: -
J: TRBJ1-1

CDR3: ATRKRRTGGSYNSPLH
V: TRBV24-1
D: TRBD1
J: TRBJ1-6

CDR3: ASSRGVHSSDTQY
V: TRBV7-9
D: -
J: TRBJ2-3

CDR3: ASSRDHNQPQH
V: TRBV6-2/TRBV6-3
D: -
J: TRBJ1-5

CDR3: ASSFRASGMGVGEQY
V: TRBV12-3/TRBV12-4
D: TRBD2
J: TRBJ2-7

CDR3: ASAKGLTYEQY
V: TRBV27
D: -
J: TRBJ2-7

CDR3: ASSYSTFEQF
V: TRBV6-2/TRBV6-3
D: -
J: TRBJ2-1

CDR3: AISEGTLNSPLH
V: TRBV10-3
D: -
J: TRBJ1-6

CDR3: ATSDLSEQF
V: TRBV24-1
D: -
J: TRBJ2-1

CDR3: ATSRDRQNNQPQH
V: TRBV15
D: -
J: TRBJ1-5

CDR3: SAIRTVNTEAF
V: TRBV20-1
D: -
J: TRBJ1-1

CDR3: ASSYGVRSYEQY
V: TRBV6-5
D: -
J: TRBJ2-7

CDR3: ASRPGLYPWQPQH
V: TRBV27
D: -
J: TRBJ1-5

CDR3: ASSTTRDTYEQY
V: TRBV6-1
D: -
J: TRBJ2-7

CDR3: ASSLDRSRGGSTDTQY
V: TRBV7-2
D: TRBD2
J: TRBJ2-3

CDR3: SARAPLAGRFDEQY
V: TRBV20-1
D: TRBD2
J: TRBJ2-7

CDR3: ASSSGPDRPSFGNSPLH
V: TRBV11-3
D: TRBD1
J: TRBJ1-6

CDR3: ASSQQWSYEQY
V: TRBV6-1
D: -
J: TRBJ2-7

CDR3: SARGNRDRDYGYT
V: TRBV20-1
D: TRBD1
J: TRBJ1-2

CDR3: ASSWTVNTEAF
V: TRBV7-3
D: -
J: TRBJ1-1

CDR3: ASRPPGPNTEAF
V: TRBV6-1
D: -
J: TRBJ1-1

CDR3: ASRRTGRNEQY
V: TRBV6-1
D: TRBD1
J: TRBJ2-7

CDR3: ASSLDRLREQY
V: TRBV7-2
D: -
J: TRBJ2-7

CDR3: SARVSGRYEQY
V: TRBV20-1
D: -
J: TRBJ2-7

CDR3: ASSPVTGGDQPQH
V: TRBV18
D: TRBD1
J: TRBJ1-5

CDR3: ASSEQGSIKAQH
V: TRBV28
D: TRBD1
J: TRBJ1-5

CDR3: ASSPRITTEAF
V: TRBV5-4
D: -
J: TRBJ1-1

CDR3: ASSYSFTEAF
V: TRBV6-5
D: -
J: TRBJ1-1

CDR3: ASSFLGGEQF
V: TRBV7-2
D: -
J: TRBJ2-1

CDR3: ASTRDRESQPQH
V: TRBV19
D: TRBD1
J: TRBJ1-5

CDR3: ASSFFSSVTEAF
V: TRBV7-9
D: -
J: TRBJ1-1

CDR3: ASSVTGSNNEQF
V: TRBV9
D: -
J: TRBJ2-1

CDR3: ASRSTGGADYGYT
V: TRBV6-1
D: TRBD1
J: TRBJ1-2

CDR3: ASSADTRRVGYT
V: TRBV10-2
D: -
J: TRBJ1-2

CDR3: ASSLDRDNYGYT
V: TRBV11-2
D: -
J: TRBJ1-2

CDR3: ASSAQDSFSYEQY
V: TRBV9
D: -
J: TRBJ2-7

CDR3: SATRWETGELF
V: TRBV20-1
D: -
J: TRBJ2-2